The next 15 T cell receptor beta chains were all read from a single sample in a study of shared clonotypes between healthy human individuals. Produced via immunoSEQ multiplex PCR; TCRdb's table is partial and in-frame only. The sample lists approximately 500,000 clones; 79% were seen once. Sequencing was done on a sample of PBMCs. The receptors originated from a woman aged 40 to 49 in good health. Some clones in this sample may be carry-over from other donors' samples.

This clone was picked up one time. V is TRBV10-3 and J is TRBJ2-3; possible D gene TRBD1, 6 bases. V was trimmed by 4 bases and J by 0 bases, leaving 11 bases between them. The CDR3 has 15 residues. The germline CDR1 and CDR2 sequences are ENHRY and SYGVKD. The CDR3 nucleotides are TGTGCCATCAGTGTAAGGGACAAAAGCACAGATACGCAGTATTTT. Its translation: CAISVRDKSTDTQYF.

V usage is TRBV11-2 and J usage is TRBJ2-6, with 8 bases aligning to TRBD1. Unmatched junction bases numbered 8, after V lost 5 bases and J lost 2 bases. Per the germline V gene, CDR1 is SGHAT and CDR2 is FQNNGV. The CDR3 sequence is 17 residues long. CDR3 region: CASSPAPGGPGANVLTF. The CDR3 DNA sequence: TGTGCCAGCAGCCCCGCCCCAGGGGGCCCTGGGGCCAACGTCCTGACTTTC.

The chain couples TRBV28 to TRBJ2-6; possible D gene TRBD2, 6 bases. Trimming removed 3 bases from V and 1 base from J, with 13 bases in between. Per the germline V gene, CDR1 is MDHEN and CDR2 is SYDVKM. This CDR3 contains 17 residues. CDR3 amino acids: CASSFWGGLSGANVLTF. The CDR3 nucleotides read TGTGCCAGCAGTTTTTGGGGAGGCCTTTCTGGGGCCAACGTCCTGACTTTC.

This chain links TRBV4-1 with TRBJ2-3, with 7 nucleotides matching TRBD2. The CDR3 spans 18 residues. The V segment lost 1 base and the J segment 0 bases; nucleotides outside the gene matches: 10. Germline CDR1 MGHRA, CDR2 YSYEKL. The CDR3 bases are TGCGCCAGCAGCCAAGGACCTAGCGGAAGTCCTAGCACAGATACGCAGTATTTT. Its protein product is CASSQGPSGSPSTDTQYF.

The chain joins TRBV7-2 to TRBJ2-3, with TRBD2 matching over 10 bases. V trimming: 5 bases; J trimming: 5 bases; junction bases outside the gene matches: 13. Germline lookup yields CDR1 SGHTA and CDR2 FQGNSA. This CDR3 has 17 amino acids. The CDR3 reads CASSPGGASGSIDTQYF. The CDR3, as DNA: TGTGCCAGCAGCCCAGGTGGGGCTAGCGGGAGTATAGATACGCAGTATTTT.

This clone was recorded once. V and J are TRBV2 and TRBJ2-3; 8 positions match TRBD2. Looked up from germline, CDR1 is SNHLY and CDR2 is FYNNEI. J gave up 2 bases and V 9 bases, and 7 bases lay outside the gene matches. The CDR3 spans 14 residues. CDR3 in amino acids: CASSGTRNTDTQYF. The CDR3 DNA is TGTGCCAGTTCCGGGACTAGAAACACAGATACGCAGTATTTT.

In its sample, this clone was seen many times. The rearrangement joins TRBV7-6 to TRBJ2-4; 7 bases are a match to TRBD2. V shed 4 bases and J 9 bases; nucleotides not matched to a gene: 9. This CDR3 has 14 amino acids. Per germline, CDR1 SGHVS and CDR2 FNYEAQ. Here the CDR3 DNA reads TGTGCCAGCAGCTCCGGACTAGGAAGTAGCATTCAGTACTTC. It translates to CASSSGLGSSIQYF.

This sequence joins TRBV6-1 and TRBJ1-3, with D possibly matching TRBD1 (5 bases). From germline, CDR1 is MNHNS and CDR2 SASEGT. The CDR3 loop spans 15 amino acids. The V end lost 6 bases, the J end lost 3 bases, and 15 bases lay between the germline ends. The CDR3 DNA sequence: TGTGCCAGCAGGAGGCCGGGGGGTTATGGAAACACCATATATTTT. Residues: CASRRPGGYGNTIYF.

This clone was seen a few times. The chain uses TRBV27 and TRBJ1-5, with a possible D match to TRBD1 (5 bases). The ends were cut back, 5 bases at V and 1 base at J, with 12 bases in the middle. The CDR3 covers 15 residues. Germline V CDR1 and CDR2: MNHEY, SMNVEV (reference sequence). The CDR3 is CASSAGTVSNQPQHF. The DNA for the CDR3 is TGTGCCAGCAGTGCAGGGACGGTGAGCAATCAGCCCCAGCATTTT.

This clone showed up just a few times. This chain uses TRBV30 with TRBJ2-3; 7 bases align to TRBD2. Germline lookup yields CDR1 GTSNPN and CDR2 SVGIG (reference sequence). Germline trimming cut 8 bases from V and 0 bases from J; bases unmatched to any gene: 2. CDR3 length: 12 amino acids. CDR3 region: CAHSGSTDTQYF. The DNA of the CDR3 is TGTGCCCATAGCGGGAGCACAGATACGCAGTATTTT. The variable domain in full, completed from reference TRBV30 and TRBJ2-3, reads SQTIHQWPATLVQPVGSPLSLECTVEGTSNPNLYWYRQAAGRGLQLLFYSVGIGQISSEVPQNLSASRPQDRQFILSSKKLLLSDSGFYLCAHSGSTDTQYFGPGTRLTVL.

The V and J genes are TRBV28 and TRBJ2-4; 7 nucleotides agree with TRBD1. The CDR3 is 15 residues long. Per germline, CDR1 MDHEN and CDR2 SYDVKM. Trimming cost V 6 bases and J 6 bases; bases outside gene matches: 11. In nucleotides, the CDR3 is TGTGCCAGCAGCCCCGACAGGGCGTATAGAAACATTCAGTACTTC. It is translated as CASSPDRAYRNIQYF.

J is TRBJ2-2 and V is TRBV11-3; tentatively, D is TRBD1 (5 bases). This CDR3 contains 16 residues. The germline gives CDR1 SGHNT, CDR2 YENEEA. Trimming removed 2 bases from V and 3 bases from J, with 13 bases in between. The CDR3 is CASSLNPGRDTGELFF. CDR3 nucleotide sequence: TGTGCCAGCAGCTTAAACCCAGGCAGGGACACCGGGGAGCTGTTTTTT. Variable domain in full (rest from reference TRBV11-3 and TRBJ2-2): EAGVVQSPRYKIIEKKQPVAFWCNPISGHNTLYWYLQNLGQGPELLIRYENEEAVDDSQLPKDRFSAERLKGVDSTLKIQPAELGDSAVYLCASSLNPGRDTGELFFGEGSRLTVL.

The chain joins TRBV28 to TRBJ2-7, with TRBD2 matching over 8 bases. The germline CDR1 and CDR2 sequences are MDHEN and SYDVKM. Germline trimming cut 8 bases from V and 6 bases from J; bases unmatched to any gene: 9. The CDR3 is 13 residues long. The CDR3 reads CASRLGGGSEQYF. The CDR3 DNA follows: TGTGCCAGCCGGCTCGGGGGGGGTAGCGAGCAGTACTTC. Variable domain in full (rest from reference TRBV28 and TRBJ2-7): DVKVTQSSRYLVKRTGEKVFLECVQDMDHENMFWYRQDPGLGLRLIYFSYDVKMKEKGDIPEGYSVSREKKERFSLILESASTNQTSMYLCASRLGGGSEQYFGPGTRLTVT.

This clone has a single count. A far larger clone lies a single base away; this is likely a read error. This sequence joins TRBV2 and TRBJ2-2; D may be TRBD2 (6 bases). Germline loops: CDR1 SNHLY, CDR2 FYNNEI. The CDR3 covers 20 residues. V was cut by 6 bases and J by 5 bases, with 31 bases left in between. The CDR3 nucleotides are TGTGCCAGCAGCGCTGTTGATCTACCGGACGGGGAGGATTGGACCGGGGAGCTGTTTTTT. As protein: CASSAVDLPDGEDWTGELFF.

The chain carries TRBV28 and TRBJ2-7, with a possible D match to TRBD1 (5 bases). This CDR3 region has 11 residues. CDR1 and CDR2 (germline): MDHEN, SYDVKM. V dropped 6 bases and J dropped 13 bases, with 16 bases sitting between them. The CDR3 protein is CASSNLREGYF. For the CDR3, the DNA is TGTGCCAGCAGCAACCTCAGGGAAGGATACTTC.